This TCR beta chain was sequenced during a study of technical replicates of blood from a handful of donors. Deletions cut 2 bases from V and 5 bases from J, with 9 bases between. The CDR3 is 14 residues long. CDR1 is SEHNR and CDR2 is FQNEAQ in the germline V gene (reference sequence). Generated by immunoSEQ multiplex PCR, the TCRdb table keeps only in-frame clones and is missing some. This sample has 100,000 or so clones, with about 94% found just once. The genes are TRBV7-9 and TRBJ2-2; maybe TRBD1 (6 bases). Sequencing used T cells isolated from PBMCs. The source is a human donor in good health. For the CDR3, the DNA is TGTGCCAGCAGCTTAAACAGGGAGACCGGGGAGCTGTTTTTT. It specifies CASSLNRETGELFF.